The 25 T cell receptor beta chains below come from one sample, sequenced in a study of T cells in Graves' hyperthyroidism and ophthalmopathy. The TCR beta CDR3 regions underwent amplification using RNA transcripts as the source. First-round RT-PCR of the TCR CDR3 relied on the HTBI primer set. TCRdb reanalysed the multiplex PCR reads using MiXCR and keeps one entry per CDR3 protein. The sample contains under 350,000 distinct CDR3 sequences, about an eighth of which appear only once. The sample was blood. All receptors come from a woman in her forties with Graves' ophthalmopathy.

This clonotype has at least ten counts. The chain has TRBV11-2 and TRBJ2-1; no clear D gene. There are 13 residues in the CDR3. The V end was cut by 1 base, the J end by 5 bases, with 6 bases between. CDR1 and CDR2 (germline): SGHAT, FQNNGV. The CDR3 sequence: CASSLGANNEQFF. The CDR3 DNA sequence: TGTGCCAGCAGCTTAGGAGCTAACAATGAGCAGTTCTTC.

This clonotype was seen more than once but under ten times. This rearrangement joins TRBV5-1 to TRBJ1-1; the D gene is possibly TRBD1 (6 bases). The CDR3 sequence is 15 residues long. CDR1 is SGHRS, CDR2 YFSETQ, per germline. Trimming shortened V by 1 base and J by 3 bases, and 13 bases separated the two germline ends. DNA of the CDR3: TGCGCCAGCAGCTTGCAGAGGGGGTCGGACACTGAAGCTTTCTTT. As protein: CASSLQRGSDTEAFF.

This chain joins TRBV18 and TRBJ2-7; TRBD2 matches at 10 bases. After removal of 6 bases from V and 4 bases from J, the junction contained 6 bases not matched to a gene. The CDR3 covers 14 residues. Looked up from germline, CDR1 is KGHSH and CDR2 is LQKENI. The CDR3 loop is CASSRAGGEYEQYF. DNA of the CDR3: TGTGCCAGCTCTCGAGCGGGAGGGGAGTACGAGCAGTACTTC.

This clonotype was recorded a few times. This may be a read error, as it is one base from a much larger clone. The genes are TRBV12-3 or TRBV12-4 and TRBJ2-7; D unresolved. The CDR3 extends over 11 amino acids. CDR3 loop: CASSFSRELYF. CDR3 nucleotide sequence: TGTGCCAGCAGTTTTAGCAGAGAGCTGTACTTC.

This clonotype was seen only a few times. The V call is TRBV2, the J call TRBJ1-5; D is uncertain. From germline, CDR1 is SNHLY and CDR2 FYNNEI. The CDR3 has 15 amino acids. Trimming stripped 3 bases from V and 0 bases from J, with 9 bases between. The CDR3 DNA reads TGTGCCAGCAGTGAGGAAGTTTATAGCAATCAGCCCCAGCATTTT. Amino acid sequence: CASSEEVYSNQPQHF.

Points on this clonotype: A much larger clone differs by one base, so this may be a read error. The chain joins TRBV11-3 to TRBJ1-1; D is ambiguous. The germline V gene has CDR1 SGHNT and CDR2 YENEEA. CDR3 length: 14 amino acids. V lost 11 bases to trimming and J lost 0 bases, with 16 bases between them. The CDR3 DNA reads as TGTGCCGCTAAAAACGGCGTTGTGAACACTGAAGCTTTCTTT. Protein sequence: CAAKNGVVNTEAFF.

This clonotype was seen ten or more times. V gene TRBV15 combines with J gene TRBJ2-1; 10 nucleotides align to TRBD2. V gave up 5 bases and J gave up 10 bases; unmatched junction bases: 14. The CDR3 has 16 amino acids. From germline, CDR1 is LNHNV and CDR2 YYDKDF (reference sequence). CDR3 nucleotide sequence: TGTGCCACCAGCGGGGGGGGAACTAGCGGGATCGGGGAGCAGTTCTTC. It specifies CATSGGGTSGIGEQFF.

This clonotype was counted only a few times. V and J are TRBV6-5 and TRBJ2-7; a weak D match, TRBD2 (6 bases). V dropped 1 base and J dropped 2 bases, with 9 bases sitting between them. This CDR3 region has 14 residues. The V gene's germline CDR1 is MNHEY and CDR2 SVGAGI. In DNA, the CDR3 is TGTGCCAGCAGTTACTATACGGGAGCCTACGAGCAGTACTTC. As protein: CASSYYTGAYEQYF.

The chain recombines TRBV13 with TRBJ2-7, with unresolved D. Trimming cost V 3 bases and J 5 bases, with 14 bases left between them. The CDR3 totals 14 residues. Germline CDR1 and CDR2: PRHDT and FYEKMQ (reference sequence). This CDR3 reads CASSLGKLVHEQYF. CDR3 coding DNA: TGTGCCAGCAGCTTGGGGAAATTAGTCCACGAGCAGTACTTC.

V gene TRBV2 combines with J gene TRBJ1-1; possible D gene TRBD1, 6 bases. The CDR3 is 16 amino acids. Germline V CDR1 and CDR2: SNHLY, FYNNEI. V dropped 6 bases and J dropped 3 bases, with 20 bases sitting between them. The CDR3 is CASSRGQGWRDTEAFF. The CDR3 DNA is TGTGCCAGCAGCCGCGGGCAGGGGTGGCGGGACACTGAAGCTTTCTTT.

This clonotype was observed many times. The chain is built from TRBV3-1 and TRBJ2-2, with TRBD2 matching over 9 bases. Losses at the gene ends were 4 bases for V and 5 bases for J; bases not matched to a gene: 11. The CDR3 sequence is 17 residues long. CDR1 and CDR2 (germline): LGHDT, YNNKEL (reference sequence). CDR3 region: CASSPSGGGARTGELFF. For the CDR3, the DNA is TGTGCCAGCAGCCCTTCTGGCGGGGGGGCGCGGACCGGGGAGCTGTTTTTT.

This chain connects TRBV11-2 to TRBJ1-1, with D perhaps TRBD1 (5 bases). V was pared by 7 bases and J by 3 bases, with 12 bases between. Looked up from germline, CDR1 is SGHAT and CDR2 is FQNNGV. The CDR3 has 13 amino acids. The CDR3 sequence: CASITPGDTEAFF. For the CDR3, the DNA is TGTGCCAGCATAACCCCGGGGGACACTGAAGCTTTCTTT.

In its sample, this clonotype was seen many times. This chain joins TRBV11-2 and TRBJ2-7, with 10 bases fitting TRBD2. CDR1 is SGHAT, CDR2 FQNNGV, per germline. CDR3 length: 15 amino acids. The junction had 7 bases not matched to a gene; V was cut back by 4 bases and J by 4 bases. The CDR3: CASSWERGGLYEQYF. The CDR3 DNA reads as TGTGCCAGCAGCTGGGAGCGGGGGGGCCTTTACGAGCAGTACTTC.

This clonotype was seen ten or more times. The CDR3 spells CASRGYSNQPQHF. As DNA, the CDR3 is TGTGCCAGTAGAGGCTATAGCAATCAGCCCCAGCATTTT. This chain links TRBV19 with TRBJ1-5; unclear D gene. The CDR3 totals 13 residues. The V gene's germline CDR1 is LNHDA and CDR2 SQIVND (reference sequence). V lost 6 bases, J lost 0 bases, and 6 bases lay in between. Combining the CDR3 with reference TRBV19 and TRBJ1-5 gives the whole variable domain DGGITQSPKYLFRKEGQNVTLSCEQNLNHDAMYWYRQDPGQGLRLIYYSQIVNDFQKGDIAEGYSVSREKKESFPLTVTSAQKNPTAFYLCASRGYSNQPQHFGDGTRLSIL.

This clonotype was counted at least ten times. The gene calls are TRBV28 and TRBJ1-6, with TRBD1 matching over 10 bases. The CDR3 runs to 16 residues. J gave up 7 bases and V 2 bases, and 5 bases lay outside the gene matches. Germline values: CDR1 MDHEN, CDR2 SYDVKM. The CDR3, as DNA: TGTGCCAGCAGTTTACTGACAGGGGGCCTGAATTCACCCCTCCACTTT. This encodes CASSLLTGGLNSPLHF.

This clonotype has ten or more counts. CDR3: CASSGTSGSTYNEQFF. The CDR3 nucleotides read TGTGCCAGCAGCGGGACTAGCGGGAGCACCTACAATGAGCAGTTCTTC. J is TRBJ2-1 and V is TRBV7-9, with 14 bases that match TRBD2. Germline CDR1 reads SEHNR; CDR2 reads FQNEAQ (reference sequence). The CDR3 loop spans 16 amino acids. Trimming cost V 5 bases and J 2 bases; bases outside gene matches: 2.

Many counts were recorded for this clonotype. The chain combines TRBV6-1 with TRBJ1-4; D perhaps matches TRBD1 (6 bases). Trimming stripped 6 bases from V and 8 bases from J, with 13 bases between. Germline CDR1 is MNHNS and CDR2 is SASEGT. CDR3 length: 13 residues. The CDR3 protein is CASRSGVKEKLFF. DNA of the CDR3: TGTGCCAGCAGGTCAGGGGTAAAGGAAAAACTGTTTTTT.

The CDR3 DNA follows: TGTGCCAGCAGCGCAAAGACTAGCGGGAGGGTAGATGAGCAGTTCTTC. Residues: CASSAKTSGRVDEQFF. The chain is built from TRBV5-4 and TRBJ2-1, with 14 bases that match TRBD2. Germline V CDR1 and CDR2: SGHNT, YYREEE (reference sequence). The CDR3 extends over 16 amino acids. The junction had 8 bases not matched to a gene; V was cut back by 4 bases and J by 8 bases.

This clonotype was picked up many times. The chain couples TRBV2 to TRBJ2-3; D is possibly TRBD2 (6 bases). The CDR3 consists of 13 residues. CDR1 and CDR2 from the germline V gene are SNHLY and FYNNEI. V was cut by 6 bases and J by 2 bases, with 9 bases left in between. CDR3 nucleotide sequence: TGTGCCAGCAGGGGACTCTACACAGATACGCAGTATTTT. Its translation: CASRGLYTDTQYF.

The chain uses TRBV20-1 and TRBJ1-6; a weak D match, TRBD1 (5 bases). This CDR3 is 15 amino acids long. Germline V lookup: CDR1 DFQATT, CDR2 SNEGSKA (reference sequence). V was pared by 3 bases and J by 8 bases, with 17 bases between. The CDR3 sequence is CSASSAGQGYSPLHF. For the CDR3, the DNA is TGCAGTGCTAGCTCTGCGGGGCAGGGTTATTCACCCCTCCACTTT.

The chain joins TRBV3-1 to TRBJ2-5, with D maybe TRBD1 (5 bases). Trimming stripped 1 base from V and 6 bases from J, with 12 bases between. The V gene's germline CDR1 is LGHDT and CDR2 YNNKEL (reference sequence). The CDR3 covers 14 residues. CDR3 DNA sequence: TGTGCCAGCAGCCAAGGGGGCGGTGAACAGACCCAGTACTTC. Translation: CASSQGGGEQTQYF.

The table lists this clonotype with many counts. This chain links TRBV2 with TRBJ2-1, with D hard to call. This CDR3 region has 11 residues. Trimming cost V 1 base and J 15 bases, with 10 bases left between them. The germline V gene encodes CDR1 SNHLY and CDR2 FYNNEI. The CDR3 is CASSEGGRPFF. The CDR3 DNA is TGTGCCAGCAGTGAAGGGGGTCGGCCGTTCTTC.

This clonotype turned up a few times. The chain uses TRBV19 and TRBJ1-1, with 12 bases fitting TRBD1. The V segment lost 5 bases and the J segment 11 bases; nucleotides outside the gene matches: 9. This CDR3 is 14 amino acids long. Per the germline V gene, CDR1 is LNHDA and CDR2 is SQIVND (reference sequence). CDR3 region: CASSPQGTGGRAFF. CDR3 bases: TGTGCCAGTAGTCCGCAAGGGACAGGGGGCAGGGCTTTCTTT.

This chain uses TRBV20-1 with TRBJ2-1; a possible D gene is TRBD2 (6 bases). The CDR3 is 14 residues long. Trimming shortened V by 3 bases and J by 0 bases, and 9 bases separated the two germline ends. Germline-derived CDR1 and CDR2 are DFQATT and SNEGSKA (reference sequence). The DNA of the CDR3 is TGCAGTGCTAGCGGGGGATACTCCTACAATGAGCAGTTCTTC. It specifies CSASGGYSYNEQFF.

The chain joins TRBV7-2 to TRBJ2-5, with 9 positions matching TRBD1. The length of the CDR3 is 16 residues. J gave up 5 bases and V 4 bases, and 11 bases lay outside the gene matches. CDR1 and CDR2 (germline): SGHTA, FQGNSA. CDR3 DNA sequence: TGTGCCAGCAGCTATACCCGGACAGGGGCTCGGGAGACCCAGTACTTC. It translates to CASSYTRTGARETQYF. Complete variable domain (other parts from reference TRBV7-2 and TRBJ2-5): GAGVSQSPSNKVTEKGKDVELRCDPISGHTALYWYRQSLGQGLEFLIYFQGNSAPDKSGLPSDRFSAERTGGSVSTLTIQRTQQEDSAVYLCASSYTRTGARETQYFGPGTRLLVL.